This T cell receptor (beta chain) was found in a study of a mutant IDH1 vaccine in newly diagnosed glioma. Study background: In some groups vaccination began 4-6 weeks post-radiotherapy; others received it with temozolomide.

The time point denotes: week 35, safety follow-up. Vaccine doses each comprised 300 ug of mutant IDH1 20-mer peptide, with topical imiquimod. Administration of eight vaccinations to patients took place in weeks 1, 3, 5, 7, 11, 15, 19, 23. The CDR3 sequence is 11 residues long. The V and J ends lost 6 bases and 7 bases respectively, with 6 bases between them. Germline assignment: CDR1 LNHNV and CDR2 YYDKDF (reference sequence). Turning to this clone: Its antigen is not identified.

Measured with immunoSEQ multiplex PCR; TCRdb has only the in-frame clones, and not every one. The sample lists tens of thousands of clones; roughly 84% were seen once. Specimen: PBMCs, collected from a glioma patient whose treatment included an IDH1 peptide vaccine. The chain recombines TRBV15 with TRBJ1-4; D not resolved. The source is a man between 25 and 39 years old with glioma. Written as DNA, the CDR3 is TGTGCCACCAGGTGGGGTGAAAAACTGTTTTTT. Translating it yields CATRWGEKLFF.